The source of this TCR beta chain is a study of tissue T cells after allogeneic stem cell transplantation. Regarding the study as a whole: Across patients, clones rarely overlapped, yet motif clusters were shared tissue-specifically. Tissue-detected TCR repertoire was only partly captured by blood and spleen T cells.

CDR3 sequences, V/J genes, frequencies and template counts came from survey-depth TCRbeta sequencing. The repertoire was sequenced with immunoSEQ multiplex PCR; TCRdb's copy has only in-frame clones and lacks some. The table has 20,000 to 25,000 clones, more than 60% seen once; the top ten hold approximately 8%. Concerning this clone itself: Its antigen remains unknown.

This TCR came from a female donor older than 55 with lung cancer. This material consisted of tissue from the ileum, taken at autopsy.

The chain's CDR3 is CAIRAGTGGESTEAFF. The CDR3 bases are TGTGCCATCAGAGCTGGGACAGGGGGCGAGAGCACTGAAGCTTTCTTT. The V call is TRBV10-3, the J call TRBJ1-1; 12 bases line up with TRBD1. V shed 6 bases, J shed 4 bases, and the junction held 9 bases outside the gene matches. The CDR3 has 16 residues. CDR1 and CDR2 (germline): ENHRY, SYGVKD.